This is a list of T cell receptor beta chains from one sample in a study of cytomegalovirus exposure and HLA in healthy donors. Sequenced by immunoSEQ multiplex PCR; TCRdb stores in-frame clones only, minus some. The table records roughly 95,000 clones, about four fifths of them present only once. Sequences were obtained from PBMCs. The source of these receptors is a man aged 25-45 years in good health and CMV-seropositive. CDR3s include the opening cysteine and the closing phenylalanine or tryptophan. The D gene is left open where the match is weak. Some rows have no size entry. The others give once, few or many, or a class for an expanded clone.

NA | few | TRBJ2-1 | TRBV6-1 | TGTGCCAGCCCCGACGTCCGCCTAGAACAAGGTGAGCAGTTCTTC | CASPDVRLEQGEQFF
NA | NA | TRBJ1-5 | TRBV11-2 | TGTGCCAGCAGCTTCTCGGGGGGACCGGGCAATCAGCCCCAGCATTTT | CASSFSGGPGNQPQHF
TRBD1 | NA | TRBJ2-1 | TRBV7-2 | TGTGCCAGCAGCACAGGGGTAAGCTCCTACAATGAGCAGTTCTTC | CASSTGVSSYNEQFF
NA | NA | TRBJ2-7 | TRBV30 | TGTGCCTGGAGTGTAGCACTGGGGGCTCAATACGAGCAGTACTTC | CAWSVALGAQYEQYF
TRBD1 | NA | TRBJ1-1 | TRBV18 | TGTGCCAGCTCACCAAGGGGGCAGGGGAGCGCTGAAGCTTTCTTT | CASSPRGQGSAEAFF
TRBD1 | NA | TRBJ2-7 | TRBV6-1 | TGTGCCGGCAGTTCGGACAGGTCATTCTACGAGCAGTACTTC | CAGSSDRSFYEQYF
TRBD1 | NA | TRBJ1-5 | TRBV4-1 | TGCGCCAGCAGCCAAGTAGGGGGCCATCAGCCCCAGCATTTT | CASSQVGGHQPQHF
TRBD1 | NA | TRBJ2-5 | TRBV30 | TGTGCCTCGGAGACAGGACAGGGTGAACAGACCCAGTACTTC | CASETGQGEQTQYF
TRBD1 | once | TRBJ1-2 | TRBV29-1 | TGCAGCGTAGCGACAGGGCAGGATGGCTACACCTTC | CSVATGQDGYTF
TRBD2 | NA | TRBJ2-1 | TRBV10-1 | TGCGCCAGCAGCGTAGCGGGAGTTGGTAATGAGCAGTTCTTC | CASSVAGVGNEQFF
TRBD1 | NA | TRBJ2-5 | TRBV5-6 | TGTGCCAGCAGCTTGGCGCCGGGACAGGGGATCAAGGTGGGAGAGACCCAGTACTTC | CASSLAPGQGIKVGETQYF
TRBD1 | NA | TRBJ2-7 | TRBV7-6 | TGTGCCAGCAGCTTAAATCCCCGGGACAGCTCCTACGAGCAGTACTTC | CASSLNPRDSSYEQYF
TRBD2 | NA | TRBJ2-7 | TRBV15 | TGTGCCACCAGCAGGGACAGCGGGAGGGGCTCCTACGAGCAGTACTTC | CATSRDSGRGSYEQYF
NA | NA | TRBJ2-1 | TRBV19 | TGTGCCAGTAGTATAGATTTAACTGATGGCTCCTACAATGAGCAGTTCTTC | CASSIDLTDGSYNEQFF
TRBD2 | NA | TRBJ2-7 | TRBV15 | TGTGCCACCAGCAGTCCCTCGGGACTAGGGATCTACGAGCAGTACTTC | CATSSPSGLGIYEQYF
NA | few | TRBJ2-7 | TRBV29-1 | TGCAGCGTTGAAATTATCAGGGGCTACGAGCAGTACTTC | CSVEIIRGYEQYF
TRBD2 | NA | TRBJ2-7 | TRBV5-4 | TGTGCCAGCAGTTCTCTGGGGCGGGAGGACCTCTCCTTC | CASSSLGREDLSF
TRBD1 | NA | TRBJ2-5 | TRBV7-6 | TGTGCCAGCAGCTTAAACCAGGGGGTCCAAGAGACCCAGTACTTC | CASSLNQGVQETQYF
TRBD1 | NA | TRBJ2-5 | TRBV30 | TGTGCCTGGAGTGTGGCAGGGACAGTCCAAGAGACCCAGTACTTC | CAWSVAGTVQETQYF
NA | NA | TRBJ2-3 | TRBV5-4 | TGTGCCAGCAGCTTGGTTGTCGCAGATACGCAGTATTTT | CASSLVVADTQYF
NA | NA | TRBJ1-4 | TRBV29-1 | TGCAGCGTTGCCCGTCAGGACAGCCCTAATGAAAAACTGTTTTTT | CSVARQDSPNEKLFF
TRBD2 | once | TRBJ2-3 | TRBV2 | TGTGCCAGCAGGGCGGGAGTGGCAGATACGCAGTATTTT | CASRAGVADTQYF
TRBD1 | NA | TRBJ1-2 | TRBV4-3 | TGCGCCAGCAGAGGGGACAGGGGGCTCGGCTACACCTTC | CASRGDRGLGYTF
TRBD2 | NA | TRBJ2-1 | TRBV6-6 | TGTGCCAGCAAAATTCTAGCGGGAGGGAACAATGAGCAGTTCTTC | CASKILAGGNNEQFF